The 6 T cell receptor beta chains reported below all come from one sample, sequenced in a study of shared clonotypes between healthy human individuals (dated by TCRdb to the early 2020s). Library preparation was by the immunoSEQ multiplex PCR assay. Here the immuneACCESS table is served through TCRdb, limited to in-frame sequences with V and J called. Missing clones are a known gap in these copies; in checked studies unresolved V genes cover under half, and the rest lacks a known reason. In all, the sample holds some 650,000 clones, and 97% of those were seen once. The ten largest clones take up around 0.057% of the sample. Sequenced input: naive CD4+ T cells sorted from blood. The sample's cell subset or site label, in plain terms: CD45RA+ positively selected. The origin of the receptors is a woman aged 30 to 39 in good health.

The CDR3 region is CASSYTGLPLNEQFF. CDR3 DNA: TGTGCCAGCAGTTACACAGGGCTTCCCTTAAATGAGCAGTTCTTC. V usage is TRBV7-9 and J usage is TRBJ2-1, with D tentatively TRBD1 (6 bases). Trimming left V 6 bases short and J 7 bases short, with 19 bases between. The length of the CDR3 is 15 residues. The germline V gene has CDR1 SEHNR and CDR2 FQNEAQ (reference sequence).

The chain recombines TRBV6-1 with TRBJ1-2; maybe TRBD1 (6 bases). CDR1 and CDR2 (germline): MNHNS, SASEGT. The germline V and J ends were trimmed by 2 bases and 5 bases, with 15 bases remaining between them. The CDR3 is 15 residues long. CDR3 sequence reads: CASSERPGQFYGYTF. The CDR3 DNA is TGTGCCAGCAGTGAACGACCAGGACAGTTTTATGGCTACACCTTC.

The rearrangement joins TRBV27 to TRBJ1-5; a possible D gene is TRBD1 (6 bases). The CDR3 length is 15 residues. Looked up from germline, CDR1 is MNHEY and CDR2 is SMNVEV (reference sequence). Trimming took 2 bases from V and 1 from J, leaving 9 bases between them. CDR3 nucleotide sequence: TGTGCCAGCAGTTTAAGAACAGGGAGCAATCAGCCCCAGCATTTT. This gives the protein CASSLRTGSNQPQHF.

The chain carries TRBV28 and TRBJ1-5; D might be TRBD1 (6 bases). There are 13 residues in the CDR3. Germline lookup yields CDR1 MDHEN and CDR2 SYDVKM. Between the trimmed V and J ends, which lost 6 bases and 4 bases, there was a span of 10 bases. CDR3 nucleotide sequence: TGTGCCAGCAGAATACAGGGAAATCAGCCCCAGCATTTT. Translation gives CASRIQGNQPQHF. Filled out from reference TRBV28 and TRBJ1-5, the complete variable domain reads DVKVTQSSRYLVKRTGEKVFLECVQDMDHENMFWYRQDPGLGLRLIYFSYDVKMKEKGDIPEGYSVSREKKERFSLILESASTNQTSMYLCASRIQGNQPQHFGDGTRLSIL.

V usage is TRBV7-2 and J usage is TRBJ2-1; 9 nucleotides line up with TRBD2. CDR1 is SGHTA, CDR2 FQGNSA, per germline. The CDR3 extends over 16 amino acids. Trimming at V came to 1 base and at J to 8 bases, leaving 9 bases not matched to a gene. CDR3 nucleotide sequence: TGTGCCAGCAGCTTAGTCTTGGGACTAGCAGGGGATGAGCAGTTCTTC. Translating gives CASSLVLGLAGDEQFF.

The V gene is TRBV6-5, the J gene TRBJ2-3; D is perhaps TRBD1 (6 bases). Trimming cost V 2 bases and J 2 bases, with 8 bases left between them. CDR3 length: 14 amino acids. Germline lookup yields CDR1 MNHEY and CDR2 SVGAGI. This chain's CDR3 is CASSYRDITDTQYF. The CDR3 coding sequence is TGTGCCAGCAGTTACCGGGACATCACAGATACGCAGTATTTT.